The clone carrying this TCR beta chain was counted many times. Antigen: not known. The data stem from a study of blood T cells in healthy people across ages. Regarding the study as a whole: Changes seen in expanded clonotypes were possibly confounded by donor CMV status left unknown. Donors of long life had a larger count of naive CD4+ cells and greater diversity than aged donors. A roughly linear fall in TCR beta diversity per million T cells was seen with increasing age.

A sample-barcoded 5' primer and a J-beta primer mix were used in a second PCR of roughly 7 to 12 cycles. Each CDR3 protein gets one entry after TCRdb re-called the 5' RACE reads with MiXCR. Counted here are hundreds of thousands of distinct CDR3 sequences, 29% occurring once; the ten biggest clones make up roughly a sixth. The sequencing input was blood. This sequence was found in a woman older than 75 in good health.

CDR3 sequence reads: CAWSGYNEQFF. CDR3 bases: TGTGCCTGGAGTGGGTACAATGAGCAGTTCTTC. V and J are TRBV30 and TRBJ2-1, with D unclear. Deletions cut 1 base from V and 4 bases from J, with 2 bases between. The CDR3 spans 11 residues. CDR1 GTSNPN and CDR2 SVGIG come from the germline V gene (reference sequence).